This T cell receptor (beta chain) derives from a study of metastatic and nonmetastatic thyroid tumors. Across the whole study: Repertoire data that came from the blood and tumor or nodule tissue of malignant and benign thyroid patients were compared. Study findings and constraints: Compared with benign nodules, malignant thyroid tumors were reported to have significantly higher TCR beta diversity in both blood and tumor.

Points on this clone: As yet, its antigen is unknown.

The length of the CDR3 is 14 residues. Germline values: CDR1 SGHTA, CDR2 FQGNSA. Trimming took 6 bases from V and 4 from J, leaving 14 bases between them. Patients underwent thyroid surgery, and none had received any treatment before it. Per the authors' pipeline: Construction of a distant-metastasis classifier for papillary thyroid cancer relied on CDR3 differences across clinicopathological groups. TCRdb redid the clone calls on the PCR reads using MiXCR. These V and J calls are TCRdb output, not the study's own analysis. The sample lists about 39,000 clones, approximately 17% occurring once. The source material was tumor tissue. The receptor's source is a female donor with papillary thyroid cancer or a benign thyroid nodule (not recorded which). Some clones in this sample may be carry-over from other donors' samples. The rearrangement joins TRBV7-2 to TRBJ2-3; possibly TRBD2 for D (6 bases). The CDR3 here is CASRSGAGSDTQYF. In DNA, the CDR3 is TGTGCCAGCAGGTCGGGAGCCGGCTCAGATACGCAGTATTTT.